The 22 T cell receptor beta chains below were found in one sample sequenced in a study of beta chain features in type 1 diabetes. All of the isolated RNA was reverse transcribed, so expressed TCRB transcripts were sequenced. Profiled with immunoSEQ multiplex PCR; TCRdb holds only in-frame clones, not every one. The sample yields 850,000 to 900,000 clones, 17% seen once. Sequences were obtained from naive CD4+ T cells from blood. These TCRs come from a woman aged 18-29 years in good health.

This chain connects TRBV18 to TRBJ2-1; 11 bases are shared with TRBD2. Looked up from germline, CDR1 is KGHSH and CDR2 is LQKENI. This CDR3 has 15 amino acids. Trimming removed 3 bases from V and 6 bases from J; junction bases left unmatched: 4. CDR3 residues: CASSPTSGIPNEQFF. The CDR3 nucleotides read TGTGCCAGCTCACCGACTAGCGGGATACCCAATGAGCAGTTCTTC.

The gene calls are TRBV7-9 and TRBJ2-7; a possible D gene is TRBD2 (6 bases). The CDR3 totals 14 residues. CDR1 and CDR2 from the germline V gene are SEHNR and FQNEAQ (reference sequence). The germline V and J ends were trimmed by 6 bases and 0 bases, with 12 bases remaining between them. For the CDR3, the DNA is TGTGCCAGCAGGCTGACCGGGGGCTCCTACGAGCAGTACTTC. Translated, it gives CASRLTGGSYEQYF.

This clone was counted between two and nine times. The chain joins TRBV6-5 to TRBJ1-2; D uncertain. CDR3 length equals 12 residues. Trimming cost V 5 bases and J 8 bases, with 12 bases left between them. CDR1 MNHEY and CDR2 SVGAGI come from the germline V gene. The CDR3 region has the DNA TGTGCCAGCAGTCAAGGACTGGGAGGCTACACCTTC. Translating gives CASSQGLGGYTF.

The chain combines TRBV6-5 with TRBJ1-1, with D uncertain. V lost 5 bases to trimming and J lost 11 bases, with 18 bases between them. CDR1 and CDR2 from the germline V gene are MNHEY and SVGAGI. The CDR3 extends over 13 amino acids. The CDR3 DNA sequence: TGTGCCAGCAGTGAAGCATGGGGTAGAGCGGCTTTCTTT. Translating gives CASSEAWGRAAFF.

This clone was detected many times. CDR3 bases: TGTGCCAGCAGTTTGTCGGGGAGTCGCTACACCTTC. Translation gives CASSLSGSRYTF. This chain connects TRBV28 to TRBJ1-2; D not certain. This CDR3 comprises 12 residues. The ends were cut back, 3 bases at V and 9 bases at J, with 11 bases in the middle. CDR1 is MDHEN and CDR2 is SYDVKM in the germline V gene.

As concerns this clone: Germline is not matched at one junction end, which may reflect a read error. V and J are TRBV5-4 and TRBJ2-3; 11 nucleotides align to TRBD2. This CDR3 spans 15 amino acids. The V gene's germline CDR1 is SGHNT and CDR2 YYREEE (reference sequence). The chain's CDR3 is CASSSTSGSIDTQYF. In DNA, the CDR3 is TGTGCCAGCAGCAGCACTAGCGGGAGCATAGATACGCAGTATTTT.

This clone was found a few times. The chain combines TRBV2 with TRBJ2-1; 7 nucleotides match TRBD1. The length of the CDR3 is 13 residues. The germline CDR1 and CDR2 sequences are SNHLY and FYNNEI. The V and J ends lost 6 bases and 4 bases, in that order; junction bases with no gene match: 3. This CDR3 reads CASRVDRYNEQFF. The CDR3 coding sequence is TGTGCCAGCAGGGTGGACAGGTACAATGAGCAGTTCTTC.

The chain carries TRBV5-6 and TRBJ2-1, with D perhaps matching TRBD2 (6 bases). The CDR3 consists of 14 residues. Germline CDR1 and CDR2: SGHDT and YYEEEE. V was cut by 0 bases and J by 8 bases, with 12 bases left in between. CDR3 amino acids: CASSLELSGYEQFF. The CDR3, as DNA: TGTGCCAGCAGCTTGGAGCTTAGCGGCTATGAGCAGTTCTTC.

This clone has a handful of counts. The chain recombines TRBV20-1 with TRBJ2-3; no definite D call. The CDR3 covers 10 residues. V was clipped by 0 bases and J by 7 bases, with 2 bases between them. Germline loops: CDR1 DFQATT, CDR2 SNEGSKA (reference sequence). In DNA, the CDR3 is TGCAGTGCTAGAGACAATACGCAGTATTTT. As protein: CSARDNTQYF.

This clone has just a few counts. This chain uses TRBV19 with TRBJ2-3, with 7 nucleotides matching TRBD1. The CDR3 totals 15 residues. The trim removed 6 bases at V and 6 bases at J, leaving 12 bases unmatched. CDR1 is LNHDA, CDR2 SQIVND, per germline (reference sequence). The CDR3 nucleotides read TGTGCCAGTAGAGACGGACAGGTTGTTTCGGATACGCAGTATTTT. It codes for CASRDGQVVSDTQYF.

The sample holds a few counts of this clone. The V call is TRBV10-3, the J call TRBJ2-7; D remains ambiguous. CDR3 length: 13 residues. With 0 bases removed from V and 3 bases from J, the gap between germline ends came to 6 bases. Germline-derived CDR1 and CDR2 are ENHRY and SYGVKD. DNA of the CDR3: TGTGCCATCAGTGAGTCGCACAACTACGAGCAGTACTTC. It specifies CAISESHNYEQYF.

The chain combines TRBV7-9 with TRBJ1-1; D gene unclear. This CDR3 spans 13 amino acids. Germline CDR1 reads SEHNR; CDR2 reads FQNEAQ (reference sequence). V gave up 4 bases and J gave up 1 base, with 7 bases separating them. The CDR3 spells CASSWRQNTEAFF. The CDR3 coding sequence is TGTGCCAGCAGCTGGAGACAGAACACTGAAGCTTTCTTT.

The genes are TRBV5-1 and TRBJ1-2, with TRBD1 identical over 9 bases. With 2 bases clipped from V and 8 bases from J, the junction kept 13 bases outside the gene matches. The CDR3 has 16 amino acids. Germline V lookup: CDR1 SGHRS, CDR2 YFSETQ. The CDR3 spells CASSLHRDRDDKGYTF. CDR3 DNA: TGCGCCAGCAGCTTACACCGGGACAGGGATGACAAAGGCTACACCTTC.

This clone was recorded a few times. The V gene is TRBV9, the J gene TRBJ1-5; TRBD1 might be the D (6 bases). V lost 3 bases and J lost 1, with 14 bases in between. Germline-derived CDR1 and CDR2 are SGDLS and YYNGEE. The CDR3 spans 16 residues. The CDR3 here is CASSEGTGTSNQPQHF. The CDR3 DNA follows: TGTGCCAGCAGCGAGGGGACCGGGACAAGCAATCAGCCCCAGCATTTT.

The chain uses TRBV4-2 and TRBJ2-1; 16 positions agree with TRBD2. V gave up 4 bases and J gave up 8 bases; unmatched junction bases: 2. The CDR3 sequence is 15 residues long. Looked up from germline, CDR1 is LGHNA and CDR2 is YNFKEQ. The CDR3 protein is CASSRGLAGGDEQFF. The CDR3, as DNA: TGTGCCAGCAGCCGGGGACTAGCGGGAGGGGATGAGCAGTTCTTC.

The chain uses TRBV5-6 and TRBJ1-4, with 7 nucleotides matching TRBD1. This CDR3 spans 17 amino acids. Unmatched junction bases numbered 12, after V lost 0 bases and J lost 7 bases. Germline CDR1 SGHDT, CDR2 YYEEEE. This CDR3 is CASSLVRGTARGEKLFF. The CDR3 region has the DNA TGTGCCAGCAGCTTGGTCCGGGGGACAGCAAGAGGTGAAAAACTGTTTTTT.

This clone appeared a few times. Other DNA variants within this sample encode the same CDR3. The chain carries TRBV28 and TRBJ2-5; D is undetermined. Germline assignment: CDR1 MDHEN and CDR2 SYDVKM. This CDR3 is built from 11 residues. V lost 2 bases and J lost 5, with 3 bases in between. CDR3 nucleotides: TGTGCCAGCAGTTTAGAGGAGACCCAGTACTTC. Translated, it gives CASSLEETQYF.

The rearrangement links TRBV7-6 to TRBJ1-5; TRBD1 is a possible D gene (6 bases). The germline CDR1 and CDR2 sequences are SGHVS and FNYEAQ. Trimming stripped 5 bases from V and 3 bases from J, with 17 bases between. The CDR3 length is 16 residues. The CDR3 DNA follows: TGTGCCAGCAGCGTCCCGGACAGAAGCCCCAATCAGCCCCAGCATTTT. Amino acid sequence: CASSVPDRSPNQPQHF.

This clone was seen once. The chain employs TRBV27 and TRBJ1-1, with TRBD1 matching 7 bases. Losses at the gene ends were 4 bases for V and 5 bases for J; bases not matched to a gene: 10. The CDR3 totals 15 residues. The germline CDR1 and CDR2 sequences are MNHEY and SMNVEV (reference sequence). The CDR3 loop is CASSYKRQGRTEAFF. The CDR3 DNA sequence: TGTGCCAGCAGTTACAAGCGACAGGGCAGGACTGAAGCTTTCTTT.

The V call is TRBV29-1, the J call TRBJ1-4, with D unclear. The CDR3 loop spans 15 amino acids. The V end lost 6 bases, the J end lost 8 bases, and 22 bases lay between the germline ends. Germline values: CDR1 SQVTM, CDR2 ANQGSEA. The chain's CDR3 is CSVSPPGVIGEKLFF. The CDR3, as DNA: TGCAGCGTCAGCCCCCCGGGAGTAATAGGGGAAAAACTGTTTTTT.

In its sample, this clone was seen a few times. Written as DNA, the CDR3 is TGCGCCAGCAAGACTAGCGGGAAGTATGAGCAGTTCTTC. It codes for CASKTSGKYEQFF. J is TRBJ2-1 and V is TRBV5-1; 11 bases match TRBD2. This CDR3 contains 13 residues. Germline CDR1 reads SGHRS; CDR2 reads YFSETQ. V shed 6 bases, J shed 8 bases, and the junction held 4 bases outside the gene matches.

This clone was recorded at least ten times. The V and J genes are TRBV10-3 and TRBJ2-1, with 8 bases matching TRBD2. Germline V lookup: CDR1 ENHRY, CDR2 SYGVKD. There are 13 residues in the CDR3. Trimming took 7 bases from V and 9 from J; bases not matched to a gene: 8. The CDR3 bases are TGTGCCATCACTAGCGGGTCACAGGTTGAGCAGTTCTTC. Translating it yields CAITSGSQVEQFF.